This T cell receptor beta chain was observed in a study of Tregs in tolerant kidney transplant recipients. About the research overall: Mixed chimerism was transient after nonmyeloablative marrow transplants from related graft donors. Whole-study results and caveats: The most relevant donor-specific Treg TCRbeta repertoire apparently came from expansion with activated donor B cells.

Libraries were prepared by immunoSEQ multiplex PCR; TCRdb keeps only in-frame clonotypes and omits some of them. The data contain approximately 99,000 clones, around 89% of them singletons. Remarks on this clone: The antigen is unknown.

The ends were cut back, 7 bases at V and 2 bases at J, with 12 bases in the middle. CDR1 is SNHLY and CDR2 is FYNNEI in the germline V gene. This CDR3 has 13 residues. Unstimulated Tregs (CD4+CD25+CD127-) and CD4+CD25- non-Tregs were sorted from PBMCs. This sample comprised CD4+ T cells from blood, obtained before the transplant. The TCR was taken from a human donor who received a combined kidney and bone marrow transplant. The chain is built from TRBV2 and TRBJ2-7, with D maybe TRBD2 (5 bases). CDR3 sequence reads: CASIEGRTYEQYF. The CDR3 coding sequence is TGTGCCAGCATTGAGGGCAGGACCTACGAGCAGTACTTC.